This T cell receptor (beta chain) stems from a study of blood T cells in healthy people across ages. CDR3 length: 13 amino acids. CDR1 and CDR2 from the germline V gene are SSHAT and FNYEAQ (reference sequence). In its sample, this clonotype was seen a few times. One junction end does not reproduce the germline sequence, and a read error may be involved. Combining a sample-barcoded 5' primer with a J-beta primer mix, a second PCR ran for roughly 7 to 12 cycles. TCRdb passed the 5' RACE reads through MiXCR, listing each CDR3 protein once. The repertoire holds around 620,000 distinct CDR3 sequences, with 25% to 30% as singletons.

This receptor was taken from a woman in her sixties or seventies in good health. Sequencing input: blood. The V and J genes are TRBV7-7 and TRBJ1-1; D uncertain. In nucleotides, the CDR3 is TGTGCTAGCAGCTTTTGGGCGGGCACTGAAGCTTTCTTT. The encoded protein is CASSFWAGTEAFF.